One sample yielded the 4 T cell receptor beta chains listed below, sequenced in a study of blood T cell repertoires in COVID-19. Measured with immunoSEQ multiplex PCR; TCRdb has only the in-frame clones, and not every one. The repertoire holds 35,000 to 45,000 clones, with 85% to 90% as singletons. Sequences were obtained from peripheral blood. These receptor sequences come from a man between 50 and 59 years old with active COVID-19.

In DNA, the CDR3 is TGCGCCAGGGGGCAGGAACTTCTAACCTACGAGCAGTACTTC. It translates to CARGQELLTYEQYF. The chain combines TRBV10-2 with TRBJ2-7; D is perhaps TRBD1 (5 bases). The CDR3 length is 14 residues. Germline CDR1 is WSHSY and CDR2 is SAAADI. Trimming left V 9 bases short and J 2 bases short, with 17 bases between.

This chain joins TRBV18 and TRBJ2-2; TRBD1 aligns across 8 bases. There are 15 residues in the CDR3. The J segment lost 7 bases and the V segment lost 3 bases, leaving 7 bases of the junction unmatched. The germline CDR1 and CDR2 sequences are KGHSH and LQKENI. CDR3 nucleotide sequence: TGTGCCAGCTCACCCCGACAGGGGCTGGACGGGGAGCTGTTTTTT. Translation gives CASSPRQGLDGELFF.

The chain carries TRBV1 and TRBJ2-7; the table's D call of TRBD1 was not tested on the DNA. TRBV1 is a pseudogene locus. The CDR3 runs to 16 residues. CDR3 amino acids: CTSSQNRAHLSYEQYF. The CDR3 coding sequence is TGCACCAGCAGCCAAAACAGGGCTCACCTGAGCTACGAGCAGTACTTC.

This clone showed up just once. The V gene is TRBV5-1, the J gene TRBJ2-1, with D unresolved. This CDR3 has 15 amino acids. Germline V gene sequence: CDR1 SGHRS, CDR2 YFSETQ. V shed 3 bases and J shed 0 bases, with 10 bases lying between them. The CDR3 here is CASSSTVFSYNEQFF. Here the CDR3 DNA reads TGCGCCAGCAGCTCCACAGTATTCTCCTACAATGAGCAGTTCTTC.